This is a list of T cell receptor beta chains from one sample in a study of brain metastases from non-small cell lung cancer. Assay: immunoSEQ multiplex PCR; the TCRdb copy retains only in-frame clones and omits some. The sample lists around 600 clones; about 90% were seen once. The sample taken for sequencing was primary lung tumor tissue. These receptors were taken from a donor aged 40 or over with non-small cell lung cancer. Each CDR3 is given with its conserved first and last residue. A D gene is named only where the DNA matches it firmly. Some rows have no size entry. The others give once, few or many, or a class for an expanded clone.

v_call: TRBV21-1
j_call: TRBJ2-2
cdr3_length: 14
clone_size: .
d_call: .
cdr3_nt: TGTGCCAGCCCGATTCCAACGAACACCGGGGAGCTGTTTTTT
cdr3_aa: CASPIPTNTGELFF

v_call: TRBV14
j_call: TRBJ2-7
cdr3_length: 15
clone_size: once
d_call: TRBD1
cdr3_nt: TGTGCCAGCAGCCAAGCAGGCAGGGGGCGAAGCGAGCAGTACTTC
cdr3_aa: CASSQAGRGRSEQYF

v_call: TRBV19
j_call: TRBJ1-1
cdr3_length: 13
clone_size: .
d_call: .
cdr3_nt: TGTGCCAGTAGTAAGGGGGGGAGCACTGAAGCTTTTTTT
cdr3_aa: CASSKGGSTEAFF

v_call: TRBV7-9
j_call: TRBJ2-3
cdr3_length: 16
clone_size: .
d_call: .
cdr3_nt: TGTGCCAGCAGCTTAGCGCGGCTTGGGCTCACAGATACGCAGTATTTT
cdr3_aa: CASSLARLGLTDTQYF

v_call: TRBV12-5
j_call: TRBJ2-7
cdr3_length: 17
clone_size: .
d_call: .
cdr3_nt: TGTGCTAGTGGTTTGTATCCTAGCGCAGGAGGACCGGGGGAGCAGTACTTC
cdr3_aa: CASGLYPSAGGPGEQYF

v_call: TRBV2
j_call: TRBJ2-5
cdr3_length: 13
clone_size: .
d_call: .
cdr3_nt: TGTGCCAGCAGTGAAGTGCAGTCGGGGACCCAGTACTTC
cdr3_aa: CASSEVQSGTQYF

v_call: TRBV19
j_call: TRBJ1-2
cdr3_length: 10
clone_size: .
d_call: .
cdr3_nt: TGTGCCAGCTACGCGGGAGGCTACACCTTC
cdr3_aa: CASYAGGYTF

v_call: TRBV7-2
j_call: TRBJ2-3
cdr3_length: 13
clone_size: few
d_call: .
cdr3_nt: TGTGCCAGCAGCTTCGGGGGCACAGATACGCAGTATTTT
cdr3_aa: CASSFGGTDTQYF

v_call: TRBV2
j_call: TRBJ2-5
cdr3_length: 13
clone_size: .
d_call: .
cdr3_nt: TGTGCCAGCGGTTTCAGGGGTTCGGAGACCCAGTACTTC
cdr3_aa: CASGFRGSETQYF

v_call: TRBV28
j_call: TRBJ1-2
cdr3_length: 13
clone_size: .
d_call: .
cdr3_nt: TGTGCCAGCAGTTTTGGGGCGGACTATGGCTACACCTTC
cdr3_aa: CASSFGADYGYTF

v_call: TRBV15
j_call: TRBJ2-5
cdr3_length: 19
clone_size: .
d_call: TRBD1
cdr3_nt: TGTGCCACCAGCAGAGATATGGTGTATCGGGACAGGTCACAAGAGACCCAGTACTTC
cdr3_aa: CATSRDMVYRDRSQETQYF

v_call: TRBV19
j_call: TRBJ2-7
cdr3_length: 15
clone_size: .
d_call: TRBD2
cdr3_nt: TGTGCCAGTAGTCCCCTAGCGGGAATTCGTAACGAGCAGTACTTC
cdr3_aa: CASSPLAGIRNEQYF

v_call: TRBV27
j_call: TRBJ1-2
cdr3_length: 13
clone_size: .
d_call: TRBD1
cdr3_nt: TGTGCCAGCAGTTTCGGGACAGGGGAAGGCTACACCTTC
cdr3_aa: CASSFGTGEGYTF